One and the same sample provided the 30 T cell receptor beta chains below, sequenced in a study of Graves' ophthalmopathy and Graves' hyperthyroidism. Beta-chain TCR CDR3 regions were amplified from RNA transcripts. The first round was an RT-PCR with HTBI primers, and the second round was a multiplex PCR. TCRdb fed the multiplex PCR reads into MiXCR, producing one record per CDR3 protein. This sample carries about 480,000 distinct CDR3 sequences, approximately 14% of them seen once, and the ten largest clones take 9.8%. The sample was blood. The receptors here all came from a woman in her twenties or thirties with Graves' ophthalmopathy.

This clonotype has at least ten counts. The rearrangement joins TRBV6-5 to TRBJ1-2; D not resolved. Trimming left V 0 bases short and J 11 bases short, with 7 bases between. The CDR3 is 11 residues long. Germline CDR1 is MNHEY and CDR2 is SVGAGI. The CDR3 loop reads CASSYSSGYTF. In DNA form, the CDR3 reads TGTGCCAGCAGTTACTCGTCAGGTTACACCTTC.

This clonotype has more than one count but fewer than ten. The gene calls are TRBV4-2 and TRBJ2-2; 11 bases agree with TRBD2. Trimming took 0 bases from V and 0 from J; bases not matched to a gene: 9. Germline V gives CDR1 LGHNA, CDR2 YNFKEQ. This CDR3 spans 20 amino acids. CDR3 DNA sequence: TGTGCCAGCAGCCAAGATCAGACTAGCGGGGCGGGGGCGAACACCGGGGAGCTGTTTTTT. Its protein product is CASSQDQTSGAGANTGELFF.

This clonotype showed up many times. V and J are TRBV2 and TRBJ2-5, with no clear D. CDR3 length: 12 amino acids. Trimming left V 6 bases short and J 4 bases short, with 9 bases between. From germline, CDR1 is SNHLY and CDR2 FYNNEI. CDR3 sequence: CASRDAGETQYF. The CDR3 coding sequence is TGTGCCAGCAGGGATGCTGGAGAGACCCAGTACTTC.

This clonotype was counted ten times or more. CDR3 coding DNA: TGTGCCAGCAGTGAACAGGCCTACACCTTC. Protein product: CASSEQAYTF. This rearrangement joins TRBV6-1 to TRBJ1-2; D gene ambiguous. V lost 2 bases and J 10 bases, leaving 5 bases between the germline ends. The CDR3 is 10 residues long. Per germline, CDR1 MNHNS and CDR2 SASEGT.

This clonotype was recorded many times. V is TRBV7-6 and J is TRBJ2-5, with 15 bases aligning to TRBD2. Looked up from germline, CDR1 is SGHVS and CDR2 is FNYEAQ. The length of the CDR3 is 15 residues. Losses at the gene ends were 5 bases for V and 3 bases for J; bases not matched to a gene: 1. CDR3 residues: CASSRTSGREETQYF. The DNA of the CDR3 is TGTGCCAGCAGCAGGACTAGCGGGAGGGAAGAGACCCAGTACTTC.

At least ten counts were recorded for this clonotype. This chain connects TRBV10-2 to TRBJ2-5; TRBD2 is a possible D gene (6 bases). CDR1 WSHSY and CDR2 SAAADI come from the germline V gene. The V gene lost 4 bases and the J gene lost 2 bases, with 14 bases spanning the gap. The CDR3 has 15 residues. CDR3 region: CASSGGGSAQETQYF. CDR3 in DNA: TGCGCCAGCAGTGGAGGAGGGTCGGCGCAAGAGACCCAGTACTTC.

Many counts were recorded for this clonotype. V gene TRBV6-5 combines with J gene TRBJ1-2; maybe TRBD1 (6 bases). Between the trimmed V and J ends, which lost 3 bases and 8 bases, there was a span of 16 bases. The CDR3 totals 14 residues. Germline loops: CDR1 MNHEY, CDR2 SVGAGI. The CDR3 DNA sequence: TGTGCCAGCAGTTATTCCGGGACACCGAACGGCTACACCTTC. Its translation: CASSYSGTPNGYTF.

This clonotype was seen ten or more times. The V and J genes are TRBV7-9 and TRBJ2-5, with 10 bases matching TRBD2. The CDR3 extends over 14 amino acids. The germline CDR1 and CDR2 sequences are SEHNR and FQNEAQ (reference sequence). The ends lost 4 bases at V and 5 bases at J; junction bases unmatched: 4. The CDR3 sequence: CASSSLAGRETQYF. CDR3 DNA sequence: TGTGCCAGCAGCTCACTAGCGGGAAGGGAGACCCAGTACTTC.

V and J are TRBV4-1 and TRBJ1-1; D not certain. Germline V gives CDR1 MGHRA, CDR2 YSYEKL. This CDR3 comprises 15 residues. V lost 0 bases and J lost 4, with 12 bases in between. This chain's CDR3 is CASSQDILIITEAFF. In DNA form, the CDR3 reads TGCGCCAGCAGCCAAGATATTTTGATAATCACTGAAGCTTTCTTT.

The table lists this clonotype with a few counts. J is TRBJ1-1 and V is TRBV12-3 or TRBV12-4; 7 nucleotides line up with TRBD1. The junction had 6 bases not matched to a gene; V was cut back by 2 bases and J by 0 bases. This CDR3 has 16 amino acids. The CDR3 DNA is TGTGCCAGCAGTTTATGGGACAGACCTATGAACACTGAAGCTTTCTTT. It specifies CASSLWDRPMNTEAFF.

This clonotype was counted many times. This sequence joins TRBV2 and TRBJ1-5, with 7 positions matching TRBD1. V lost 8 bases, J lost 3 bases, and 4 bases stayed unmatched. CDR1 and CDR2 (germline): SNHLY, FYNNEI. CDR3 length equals 13 residues. CDR3 in DNA: TGTGCCAGCGGCAGGGGGTACAATCAGCCCCAGCATTTT. Its translation is CASGRGYNQPQHF.

The table lists this clonotype with many counts. V gene TRBV2 combines with J gene TRBJ2-5; TRBD2 matches 7 bases. V lost 7 bases to trimming and J lost 5 bases; unmatched junction nucleotides: 7. The CDR3 covers 13 residues. Germline V CDR1 and CDR2: SNHLY, FYNNEI. This chain's CDR3 is CASKRDGPETQYF. The CDR3 nucleotides read TGTGCCAGCAAGCGGGACGGGCCGGAGACCCAGTACTTC.

This clonotype was seen repeatedly, ten times or more. As DNA, the CDR3 is TGTGCCAGTAGTCGGGCTAGCGGAGACTACGAGCAGTACTTC. It encodes CASSRASGDYEQYF. The chain is built from TRBV19 and TRBJ2-7, with 7 bases matching TRBD2. This CDR3 spans 14 amino acids. V trimming: 5 bases; J trimming: 3 bases; junction bases outside the gene matches: 7. The germline V gene encodes CDR1 LNHDA and CDR2 SQIVND (reference sequence).

The table lists this clonotype with many counts. V and J are TRBV5-1 and TRBJ2-7; possible D gene TRBD1, 6 bases. In germline, CDR1 is SGHRS, CDR2 YFSETQ. V lost 0 bases, J lost 5 bases, and 12 bases lay in between. This CDR3 comprises 14 residues. The CDR3 loop is CASSLVQGSHEQYF. The CDR3 nucleotides read TGCGCCAGCAGCTTGGTGCAGGGGTCCCACGAGCAGTACTTC.

This clonotype was counted ten times or more. This chain uses TRBV10-3 with TRBJ1-5, with D hard to call. Germline loops: CDR1 ENHRY, CDR2 SYGVKD. The CDR3 sequence is 12 residues long. Trimming cost V 6 bases and J 4 bases, with 7 bases left between them. The chain's CDR3 is CAIREQNQPQHF. In DNA form, the CDR3 reads TGTGCCATCAGAGAGCAGAATCAGCCCCAGCATTTT.

This clonotype occurred a few times. The V call is TRBV24-1, the J call TRBJ2-2, with no clear D. Germline V gene sequence: CDR1 KGHDR, CDR2 SFDVKD. This CDR3 comprises 13 residues. V was pared by 3 bases and J by 1 base, with 2 bases between. The CDR3 DNA follows: TGTGCCACCAGTGATCAGAACACCGGGGAGCTGTTTTTT. It yields the protein CATSDQNTGELFF.

This clonotype was observed a few times. The chain links TRBV20-1 to TRBJ1-3, with D maybe TRBD1 (5 bases). Germline CDR1 DFQATT, CDR2 SNEGSKA (reference sequence). This CDR3 region has 15 residues. V was trimmed by 5 bases and J by 4 bases, leaving 18 bases between them. CDR3 DNA: TGCAGTGCTCAGGGCCACTTCGGAGGCGGAAACACCATATATTTT. Its translation: CSAQGHFGGGNTIYF.

This clonotype was seen ten or more times. The chain employs TRBV12-3 or TRBV12-4 and TRBJ1-1, with D tentatively TRBD1 (5 bases). CDR3 length: 15 residues. The ends were cut back, 5 bases at V and 4 bases at J, with 17 bases in the middle. The CDR3 region is CASSLTPTGGTEAFF. CDR3 coding DNA: TGTGCCAGCAGTCTAACCCCCACTGGGGGCACTGAAGCTTTCTTT.

This clonotype has a count of ten or more. This clone may be a read error of a much larger clone one base away. V usage is TRBV6-5 and J usage is TRBJ2-4; D tentatively fits TRBD1 or TRBD2 (6 bases each). This CDR3 has 14 residues. From germline, CDR1 is MNHEY and CDR2 SVGAGI. CDR3 nucleotide sequence: TGTGCCAGCAGTTACCCGGGGGCCAAAAACATTAAGTACTTC. This encodes CASSYPGAKNIKYF.

The chain links TRBV4-1 to TRBJ1-1; D is possibly TRBD1 (5 bases). The CDR3 runs to 15 residues. Germline loops: CDR1 MGHRA, CDR2 YSYEKL. Deletions cut 4 bases from V and 2 bases from J, with 14 bases between. CDR3 coding DNA: TGCGCCAGCAGCCCCCATGGGGGGTTCAACACTGAAGCTTTCTTT. Its protein product is CASSPHGGFNTEAFF.

This clonotype was recorded many times. This chain uses TRBV6-1 with TRBJ1-1; D is possibly TRBD1 (6 bases). The CDR3 loop spans 15 amino acids. Germline lookup yields CDR1 MNHNS and CDR2 SASEGT. With 5 bases removed from V and 3 bases from J, the gap between germline ends came to 16 bases. The CDR3 DNA follows: TGTGCCAGCAGTAAGCCCGGGACACCATACACTGAAGCTTTCTTT. Protein sequence: CASSKPGTPYTEAFF.

This clonotype was detected ten times or more. V is TRBV6-1 and J is TRBJ2-7, with D perhaps matching TRBD2 (6 bases). Per the germline V gene, CDR1 is MNHNS and CDR2 is SASEGT. The CDR3 runs to 12 residues. The ends were cut back, 7 bases at V and 2 bases at J, with 9 bases in the middle. The CDR3 DNA follows: TGTGCCAGCATGACGGGGGCCTACGAGCAGTACTTC. Translated, it gives CASMTGAYEQYF.

This clonotype appeared many times. The chain couples TRBV11-2 to TRBJ2-7; TRBD1 aligns across 8 bases. The CDR3 extends over 14 amino acids. Germline CDR1 is SGHAT and CDR2 is FQNNGV. The V gene end was trimmed by 5 bases and the J gene end by 3 bases; junction bases not matched to a gene: 6. The CDR3 sequence: CASSRGQGSYEQYF. CDR3 coding DNA: TGTGCCAGCAGCCGAGGACAGGGTAGCTACGAGCAGTACTTC.

This clonotype was seen at least ten times. V and J are TRBV30 and TRBJ1-1; D is unclear. Germline loops: CDR1 GTSNPN, CDR2 SVGIG (reference sequence). The CDR3 is 14 amino acids. V was pared by 4 bases and J by 5 bases, with 17 bases between. As DNA, the CDR3 is TGTGCCTGGACTCTCGGACCTCCGGGGACTGAAGCTTTCTTT. Translated, it gives CAWTLGPPGTEAFF.

The chain recombines TRBV3-1 with TRBJ2-4, with 8 bases lining up with TRBD1. The CDR3 totals 14 residues. Germline loops: CDR1 LGHDT, CDR2 YNNKEL (reference sequence). With V trimmed by 0 bases and J by 9 bases, 4 bases remained unmatched. The CDR3 protein is CASSQEGTGRIQYF. The CDR3 DNA follows: TGTGCCAGCAGCCAAGAAGGGACAGGTCGCATTCAGTACTTC.

This clonotype was found many times. V gene TRBV28 combines with J gene TRBJ1-5; D not certain. The V end lost 6 bases, the J end lost 3 bases, and 9 bases lay between the germline ends. Per germline, CDR1 MDHEN and CDR2 SYDVKM. CDR3 length: 13 residues. CDR3 sequence reads: CASRQPVNQPQHF. The DNA for the CDR3 is TGTGCCAGCAGGCAGCCGGTCAATCAGCCCCAGCATTTT.

This clonotype was picked up many times. The chain links TRBV12-3 or TRBV12-4 to TRBJ1-3; TRBD1 is a possible D gene (6 bases). This CDR3 has 16 residues. The V and J ends lost 7 bases and 0 bases respectively, with 16 bases between them. The CDR3 loop reads CASTTGTPASGNTIYF. The CDR3 DNA follows: TGTGCCAGCACCACCGGGACACCTGCCTCTGGAAACACCATATATTTT.

The sample holds many counts of this clonotype. J is TRBJ1-5 and V is TRBV2, with D tentatively TRBD1 (6 bases). The CDR3 spans 18 residues. Looked up from germline, CDR1 is SNHLY and CDR2 is FYNNEI. The ends were cut back, 6 bases at V and 1 base at J, with 22 bases in the middle. This chain's CDR3 is CASSQRGQTWGSNQPQHF. CDR3 nucleotides: TGTGCCAGCAGCCAAAGGGGACAAACTTGGGGGAGCAATCAGCCCCAGCATTTT.

This clonotype was counted ten times or more. The chain links TRBV5-4 to TRBJ1-2; D unresolved. From germline, CDR1 is SGHNT and CDR2 YYREEE (reference sequence). Trimming cost V 3 bases and J 2 bases, with 11 bases left between them. The CDR3 sequence is 14 residues long. CDR3 amino acids: CASSSSRENYGYTF. The DNA of the CDR3 is TGTGCCAGCAGCTCCTCACGCGAGAACTATGGCTACACCTTC. Full variable domain (remainder filled in from reference TRBV5-4 and TRBJ1-2): ETGVTQSPTHLIKTRGQQVTLRCSSQSGHNTVSWYQQALGQGPQFIFQYYREEENGRGNFPPRFSGLQFPNYSSELNVNALELDDSALYLCASSSSRENYGYTFGSGTRLTVV.

This clonotype was counted many times. This sequence joins TRBV5-1 and TRBJ2-5; no clear D gene. This CDR3 spans 13 amino acids. Germline CDR1 is SGHRS and CDR2 is YFSETQ. V shed 0 bases and J shed 5 bases, with 8 bases lying between them. The CDR3 DNA reads as TGCGCCAGCAGCTTGGTGAGGACGGAGACCCAGTACTTC. Its translation: CASSLVRTETQYF. Full variable domain (outside the CDR3, taken from reference TRBV5-1 and TRBJ2-5): KAGVTQTPRYLIKTRGQQVTLSCSPISGHRSVSWYQQTPGQGLQFLFEYFSETQRNKGNFPGRFSGRQFSNSRSEMNVSTLELGDSALYLCASSLVRTETQYFGPGTRLLVL.